Listed below are T cell receptor beta chains from one sample, sequenced in a study of tumor-infiltrating lymphocytes in localized non-small cell lung cancer. Profiling relied on immunoSEQ multiplex PCR, and the TCRdb table lists in-frame clones only, not all of them. The sample includes around 2,800 clones, 60% to 70% of them seen just once. Sequencing was performed on uninvolved lung tissue not adjacent to the tumor. The receptors shown here come from a human donor with non-small cell lung cancer. CDR3s include the opening cysteine and the closing phenylalanine or tryptophan. The D gene is left open where the match is weak. Size is stated for part of the rows, as once, few or many counts, or as a class when the clone is expanded.

V	size	J	D	DNA	CDR3
TRBV5-1	large	TRBJ1-1	TRBD1	TGCGCCAGCAGCGGTGGGACAGGAGGACGAGCTTTCTTT	CASSGGTGGRAFF
TRBV10-2	-	TRBJ2-1	-	TGCGCCAGCGCGACAGGGGAGGGCGATGAGCAGTTCTTC	CASATGEGDEQFF
TRBV27	-	TRBJ2-2	-	TGTGCCAGCAGTTTATCGTTCAGGACATCGAACACCGGGGAGCTGTTTTTT	CASSLSFRTSNTGELFF
TRBV2	-	TRBJ1-4	-	TGTGCCAGCAGTGAAGACGGCCGCCAACTGTTTTTT	CASSEDGRQLFF
TRBV6-1	large	TRBJ1-1	TRBD1	TGTGCCAGCAGTGAAGGACAGGGTGGTGACACTGAAGCTTTCTTT	CASSEGQGGDTEAFF
TRBV5-6	few	TRBJ2-7	-	TGTGCCAGCAGCTCCTTACGGGGCGGCGAGCAGTACTTC	CASSSLRGGEQYF
TRBV29-1	-	TRBJ2-2	TRBD1	TGCAGCGTTAAATATCCGGGACAGGGGACCGGGGAGCTGTTTTTT	CSVKYPGQGTGELFF
TRBV4-3	-	TRBJ2-1	-	TGCGCCAGCAGCCAAGACGCGGGACTCAACCGTGAGCAGTTCTTC	CASSQDAGLNREQFF
TRBV6-1	-	TRBJ2-5	-	TGTGCCAGCAGTTACGGAGAGACCCAGTACTTC	CASSYGETQYF
TRBV6-5	-	TRBJ1-4	-	TGTGCCAGCAGTTACTCAGATACAACTAATGAAAAACTGTTTTTT	CASSYSDTTNEKLFF
TRBV5-1	-	TRBJ2-5	-	TGCGCCAGCAGCTCCCTAGGGACCCAAGAGACCCAGTACTTC	CASSSLGTQETQYF
TRBV5-1	-	TRBJ2-7	TRBD1	TGCGCCAGCAGCTCCGACAGGGAAGAGCAGTACTTC	CASSSDREEQYF
TRBV13	-	TRBJ2-1	-	TGTGCCAGCAGTTCGGCGGGTTTAGATGAGCAGTTCTTC	CASSSAGLDEQFF
TRBV7-2	few	TRBJ2-3	-	TGTGCCAGCAGCTTATCGCCGCCCCCCACAGATACGCAGTATTTT	CASSLSPPPTDTQYF